These 27 T cell receptor beta chains were sequenced from one sample in a study of T cell repertoires in cytomegalovirus infection. TCRdb reprocessed the reads with MiXCR, giving one entry per CDR3 protein. The sample lists roughly 90,000 distinct CDR3 sequences, roughly a quarter seen once, with 50% in the top ten. These receptors have no known antigen. Material: CD8+ T cells from cultured PBMCs, obtained from culture after CMV antigen stimulation. The source is a human donor in good health (CMV status not recorded). Some clones in this sample may be carry-over from other donors' samples.

Many counts were recorded for this clonotype. The chain links TRBV12-3 or TRBV12-4 to TRBJ1-2, with D possibly TRBD1 on 6 matching bases. The CDR3 is 15 amino acids. Trimming took off 3 bases at V and 5 bases at J, with 16 bases between the two ends. Here the CDR3 DNA reads TGTGCCAGCAGTTTTGTCCAGACAGGAGATTATGGCTACACCTTC. As protein: CASSFVQTGDYGYTF.

This clonotype was counted at least ten times. V and J are TRBV4-3 and TRBJ1-6, with 10 bases lining up with TRBD1. The V gene end was trimmed by 1 base and the J gene end by 8 bases; junction bases not matched to a gene: 8. The CDR3 runs 17 residues. CDR1 is LGHNA and CDR2 is YSLEER in the germline V gene. The CDR3 loop reads CASSQAEDGTGDSPLHF. The CDR3 nucleotides read TGCGCCAGCAGCCAAGCGGAAGATGGGACAGGGGATTCACCCCTCCACTTT.

This clonotype was detected many times. The CDR3 sequence is CASSSERVTDTQYF. The DNA for the CDR3 is TGTGCCAGCAGCTCGGAGAGGGTCACAGATACGCAGTATTTT. V gene TRBV7-9 combines with J gene TRBJ2-3, with D tentatively TRBD2 (5 bases). The CDR3 runs to 14 residues. Germline lookup yields CDR1 SEHNR and CDR2 FQNEAQ (reference sequence). The V and J ends lost 4 bases and 2 bases respectively, with 10 bases between them.

This clonotype was counted a few times. The gene calls are TRBV7-3 and TRBJ2-3, with 10 positions matching TRBD2. CDR3 length: 15 residues. Germline assignment: CDR1 SGHTA and CDR2 FQGTGA. V lost 3 bases, J lost 2 bases, and 2 bases stayed unmatched. The CDR3 here is CASSFLAGDTDTQYF. CDR3 bases: TGTGCCAGCAGCTTCCTAGCGGGGGACACAGATACGCAGTATTTT.

This clonotype was seen at least ten times. The CDR3 here is CASSPGTGGPFF. The CDR3 region has the DNA TGTGCCAGCAGCCCTGGGACAGGCGGCCCTTTCTTT. V usage is TRBV9 and J usage is TRBJ1-1, with TRBD1 matching over 8 bases. CDR3 size: 12 residues. J lost 12 bases, V lost 4 bases, and 8 bases had no gene match. CDR1 SGDLS and CDR2 YYNGEE come from the germline V gene. The full variable domain, completed using reference TRBV9 and TRBJ1-1, is DSGVTQTPKHLITATGQRVTLRCSPRSGDLSVYWYQQSLDQGLQFLIQYYNGEERAKGNILERFSAQQFPDLHSELNLSSLELGDSALYFCASSPGTGGPFFGQGTRLTVV.

The chain employs TRBV15 and TRBJ2-7; 7 bases fit TRBD1. Germline CDR1 reads LNHNV; CDR2 reads YYDKDF (reference sequence). The CDR3 consists of 13 residues. The junction had 4 bases not matched to a gene; V was cut back by 5 bases and J by 3 bases. CDR3 nucleotides: TGTGCCACCAGCTCAGGGGGACGCTACGAGCAGTACTTC. This encodes CATSSGGRYEQYF.

This rearrangement joins TRBV20-1 to TRBJ2-1, with 8 bases that match TRBD2. V lost 7 bases to trimming and J lost 8 bases; unmatched junction nucleotides: 7. The CDR3 runs 12 residues. Germline V gene lookup returns CDR1 DFQATT and CDR2 SNEGSKA (reference sequence). This CDR3 reads CSVREGGYEQFF. In nucleotides, the CDR3 is TGCAGTGTACGGGAGGGCGGGTATGAGCAGTTCTTC.

Concerning this clonotype itself: It may be a read error: a sequence one base away is much more abundant. The rearrangement links TRBV4-1 to TRBJ2-2, with no clear D. This CDR3 has 13 residues. Trimming took off 0 bases at V and 9 bases at J, with 8 bases between the two ends. From germline, CDR1 is MGHRA and CDR2 YSYEKL. In DNA form, the CDR3 reads TGCGCCAGCAGCCAAGATCTAGGGTGGGAGCTGTTTTTT. Translated: CASSQDLGWELFF.

The V and J genes are TRBV27 and TRBJ2-7; D call uncertain. The germline gives CDR1 MNHEY, CDR2 SMNVEV (reference sequence). V lost 3 bases to trimming and J lost 2 bases, with 8 bases between them. This CDR3 is 13 amino acids long. CDR3 loop: CASSFSGAYEQYF. Here the CDR3 DNA reads TGTGCCAGCAGTTTCTCAGGAGCCTACGAGCAGTACTTC.

The rearrangement joins TRBV12-3 or TRBV12-4 to TRBJ2-1, with 7 bases that match TRBD2. The CDR3 runs to 16 residues. The V segment lost 0 bases and the J segment 7 bases; nucleotides outside the gene matches: 9. This CDR3 reads CASSLAIRGSGNEQFF. Here the CDR3 DNA reads TGTGCCAGCAGTTTAGCGATTCGCGGGAGTGGGAATGAGCAGTTCTTC.

The gene calls are TRBV28 and TRBJ1-5; D is possibly TRBD1 (5 bases). The CDR3 is 14 residues long. The germline CDR1 and CDR2 sequences are MDHEN and SYDVKM. Between the trimmed V and J ends, which lost 5 bases and 7 bases, there was a span of 15 bases. In DNA, the CDR3 is TGTGCCAGCAGTGCCCTAGGGGCTGGGCAGCCCCAGCATTTT. Translated: CASSALGAGQPQHF.

The sample holds many counts of this clonotype. The chain joins TRBV6-2 or TRBV6-3 to TRBJ2-1; D is unclear. The CDR3 runs 17 residues. Trimming stripped 1 base from V and 5 bases from J, with 18 bases between. CDR1 and CDR2 from the germline V gene are MNHEY and SVGEGT. The CDR3 sequence is CASSYYFRAQRNNEQFF. DNA of the CDR3: TGTGCCAGCAGTTACTATTTTAGGGCGCAGCGCAACAATGAGCAGTTCTTC.

This clonotype was observed a handful of times. This chain uses TRBV11-2 with TRBJ2-2, with 7 positions matching TRBD1. V trimming: 5 bases; J trimming: 6 bases; junction bases outside the gene matches: 9. The CDR3 totals 15 residues. The germline V gene has CDR1 SGHAT and CDR2 FQNNGV. The CDR3 nucleotides read TGTGCCAGCAGCCCTGGGACAGACGTAGCCGGGGAGCTGTTTTTT. Translation: CASSPGTDVAGELFF.

This clonotype was picked up many times. The chain employs TRBV7-2 and TRBJ1-2; D might be TRBD1 (5 bases). Looked up from germline, CDR1 is SGHTA and CDR2 is FQGNSA. This CDR3 has 13 residues. Trimming left V 4 bases short and J 2 bases short, with 8 bases between. Here the CDR3 DNA reads TGTGCCAGCAGCTCACAGGAAAACTATGGCTACACCTTC. It is translated as CASSSQENYGYTF.

The gene calls are TRBV20-1 and TRBJ2-7, with 7 nucleotides matching TRBD1. There are 14 residues in the CDR3. From germline, CDR1 is DFQATT and CDR2 SNEGSKA (reference sequence). V dropped 3 bases and J dropped 2; count of bases not matched to a gene: 7. The CDR3 spells CSARGTDATYEQYF. DNA of the CDR3: TGCAGTGCTAGGGGGACAGACGCCACCTACGAGCAGTACTTC.

This clonotype was picked up a small number of times. V usage is TRBV19 and J usage is TRBJ1-1; the D is unclear. This CDR3 region has 14 residues. The germline CDR1 and CDR2 sequences are LNHDA and SQIVND (reference sequence). V lost 3 bases, J lost 0 bases, and 8 bases lay in between. CDR3 nucleotide sequence: TGTGCCAGTAGTATTGGTCCGTTGAACACTGAAGCTTTCTTT. Protein: CASSIGPLNTEAFF.

This clonotype was recorded at least ten times. The chain is built from TRBV7-8 and TRBJ2-1; D is ambiguous. The ends were cut back, 3 bases at V and 3 bases at J, with 21 bases in the middle. Per germline, CDR1 SGHVS and CDR2 FQNEAQ. The CDR3 has 18 residues. CDR3 coding DNA: TGTGCCAGCAGCTTGACGAGAATCGGCGACACGGACTACAATGAGCAGTTCTTC. It encodes CASSLTRIGDTDYNEQFF.

This clonotype has more than one count but fewer than ten. CDR3 sequence reads: CASSLADQPQHF. The CDR3 nucleotides are TGTGCCAGCAGTTTAGCGGACCAGCCCCAGCATTTT. The rearrangement links TRBV12-3 or TRBV12-4 to TRBJ1-5, with D uncertain. This CDR3 comprises 12 residues. V was pared by 0 bases and J by 7 bases, with 4 bases between.

The chain has TRBV11-2 and TRBJ2-5, with a possible D match to TRBD1 (7 bases). Trimming stripped 1 base from V and 2 bases from J, with 11 bases between. In germline, CDR1 is SGHAT, CDR2 FQNNGV. The CDR3 sequence is 15 residues long. The chain's CDR3 is CASSLGGDRQETQYF. CDR3 nucleotides: TGTGCCAGCAGCTTAGGGGGGGACAGACAAGAGACCCAGTACTTC.

Points on this clonotype: A much bigger clone sits one base away, suggesting this may be a read error. The chain is built from TRBV7-6 and TRBJ2-1; D is uncertain. Germline CDR1 reads SGHVS; CDR2 reads FNYEAQ. Trimming stripped 2 bases from V and 12 bases from J, with 14 bases between. The CDR3 contains 13 residues. Written as DNA, the CDR3 is TGTGCCAGCAGCTTAACCAGCCGGGCTGCGCAGTTCTTC. Translating it yields CASSLTSRAAQFF.

This clonotype was observed many times. This chain uses TRBV4-3 with TRBJ2-7; TRBD1 is a possible D gene (6 bases). CDR1 is LGHNA, CDR2 YSLEER, per germline. The CDR3 has 16 amino acids. Trimming stripped 2 bases from V and 2 bases from J, with 16 bases between. This chain's CDR3 is CASSQSVQGGAYEQYF. Written as DNA, the CDR3 is TGCGCCAGCAGCCAATCCGTCCAAGGGGGAGCCTACGAGCAGTACTTC.

The gene calls are TRBV20-1 and TRBJ2-7; D unresolved. The V end was cut by 3 bases, the J end by 5 bases, with 11 bases between. This CDR3 spans 12 amino acids. CDR1 and CDR2 (germline): DFQATT, SNEGSKA (reference sequence). The CDR3 protein is CSASSGFDEQYF. CDR3 coding DNA: TGCAGTGCTAGCTCCGGGTTTGACGAGCAGTACTTC.

The V gene is TRBV23-1, the J gene TRBJ2-5, with D possibly matching TRBD1 (6 bases). TRBV23-1 qualifies as an ORF whose function is uncertain. The CDR3 is 16 residues long. Trimming cost V 3 bases and J 3 bases, with 17 bases left between them. As DNA, the CDR3 is TGCGCCAGCAGTCACCGCCAACAGGGAGAAAAAGAGACCCAGTACTTC. Protein product: CASSHRQQGEKETQYF.

This clonotype was detected many times. V gene TRBV6-2 or TRBV6-3 combines with J gene TRBJ1-5; D unclear. V lost 2 bases and J 0 bases, leaving 14 bases between the germline ends. The length of the CDR3 is 17 residues. Germline CDR1 is MNHEY and CDR2 is SVGEGT. For the CDR3, the DNA is TGTGCCAGCAGTTACCCAGGCAGAGATTATAGCAATCAGCCCCAGCATTTT. Translated, it gives CASSYPGRDYSNQPQHF.

This clonotype was recorded a few times. The chain carries TRBV6-2 or TRBV6-3 and TRBJ2-7; TRBD1 is a possible D gene (7 bases). The CDR3 covers 12 residues. V lost 7 bases and J 6 bases, leaving 13 bases between the germline ends. Germline V gene lookup returns CDR1 MNHEY and CDR2 SVGEGT. CDR3 nucleotide sequence: TGTGCCAGCAAGGAGGGGGCGCGCGAGCAGTACTTC. Its protein is CASKEGAREQYF.

This clonotype was counted many times. The chain recombines TRBV7-2 with TRBJ2-1; 8 positions match TRBD2. J lost 4 bases, V lost 2 bases, and 10 bases had no gene match. This CDR3 contains 17 residues. The germline V gene encodes CDR1 SGHTA and CDR2 FQGNSA. The CDR3 nucleotides are TGTGCCAGCAGCTTAAATAGTCAACGGGGGGGTTACAATGAGCAGTTCTTC. This sequence encodes CASSLNSQRGGYNEQFF.

This clonotype was seen more than once but under ten times. V is TRBV7-8 and J is TRBJ2-7, with TRBD1 identical over 8 bases. Losses at the gene ends were 4 bases for V and 5 bases for J; bases not matched to a gene: 7. CDR3 length equals 14 residues. Germline V CDR1 and CDR2: SGHVS, FQNEAQ. Written as DNA, the CDR3 is TGTGCCAGCAGCTCGGAACTACAGGGGGACGAGCAGTACTTC. Encoded protein: CASSSELQGDEQYF.